This entry lists 22 T cell receptor beta chains sequenced from one sample in a study of cytomegalovirus exposure and HLA in healthy donors. The method was immunoSEQ multiplex PCR; TCRdb's version includes in-frame clones alone and lacks a portion of them. The sample yields roughly 220,000 clones, about 89% seen once. The sequenced sample was PBMCs. Receptors originate from a woman aged 18-30 years in good health and CMV-seronegative.

The chain is built from TRBV28 and TRBJ1-2; perhaps TRBD1 as D (5 bases). CDR1 is MDHEN, CDR2 SYDVKM, per germline. V shed 6 bases and J shed 4 bases, with 15 bases lying between them. The CDR3 spans 14 residues. The CDR3 region has the DNA TGTGCCAGCAGCCGCTCCCGACAGCTCTATGGCTACACCTTC. Amino acid sequence: CASSRSRQLYGYTF.

In its sample, this clone was seen once. The rearrangement links TRBV7-3 to TRBJ2-7, with 9 bases that match TRBD2. V dropped 3 bases and J dropped 2; count of bases not matched to a gene: 5. This CDR3 is 15 amino acids long. In germline, CDR1 is SGHTA, CDR2 FQGTGA. CDR3 loop: CASSFGLAGPYEQYF. The DNA of the CDR3 is TGTGCCAGCAGCTTCGGGCTAGCGGGACCCTACGAGCAGTACTTC.

The rearrangement uses TRBV7-9 and TRBJ2-5, with 7 bases matching TRBD2. Germline loops: CDR1 SEHNR, CDR2 FQNEAQ (reference sequence). V gave up 5 bases and J gave up 5 bases; unmatched junction bases: 17. This CDR3 region has 17 residues. CDR3 residues: CASSQPPGGVDRETQYF. CDR3 coding DNA: TGTGCCAGCAGCCAGCCGCCGGGGGGAGTAGATAGGGAGACCCAGTACTTC.

This sequence joins TRBV11-3 and TRBJ1-3; the D gene is possibly TRBD1 (6 bases). Trimming stripped 3 bases from V and 3 bases from J, with 9 bases between. CDR3 length equals 14 residues. Germline V gene lookup returns CDR1 SGHNT and CDR2 YENEEA. The CDR3 sequence: CASSLGRGGNTIYF. DNA of the CDR3: TGTGCCAGCAGCTTGGGCAGGGGTGGAAACACCATATATTTT.

The chain has TRBV18 and TRBJ2-3; 8 nucleotides align to TRBD1. Germline assignment: CDR1 KGHSH and CDR2 LQKENI. The V gene end was trimmed by 7 bases and the J gene end by 4 bases; junction bases not matched to a gene: 4. The CDR3 length is 13 residues. The CDR3 DNA sequence: TGTGCCAGCTTAGCAGGGGGCGCAGATACGCAGTATTTT. Translation gives CASLAGGADTQYF.

The chain carries TRBV28 and TRBJ1-2, with D possibly TRBD1 on 5 matching bases. CDR1 and CDR2 (germline): MDHEN, SYDVKM. CDR3 length equals 15 residues. V gave up 10 bases and J gave up 1 base, with 19 bases separating them. CDR3 residues: CATRTTLRLNYGYTF. The CDR3 bases are TGTGCCACCCGGACAACCTTAAGACTTAACTATGGCTACACCTTC.

V gene TRBV4-1 combines with J gene TRBJ2-2; 8 nucleotides agree with TRBD2. Germline lookup yields CDR1 MGHRA and CDR2 YSYEKL. This CDR3 is 14 amino acids long. V lost 3 bases to trimming and J lost 4 bases; unmatched junction nucleotides: 1. CDR3 amino acids: CASSHREGTGELFF. The CDR3 DNA sequence: TGCGCCAGCAGCCACCGGGAGGGCACCGGGGAGCTGTTTTTT.

This clone was counted at least ten times. The chain carries TRBV5-6 and TRBJ2-7; D gene uncertain. The CDR3 is made up of 12 amino acids. V was trimmed by 2 bases and J by 0 bases, leaving 3 bases between them. Germline CDR1 SGHDT, CDR2 YYEEEE. As DNA, the CDR3 is TGTGCCAGCAGCTTTAGCTCCTACGAGCAGTACTTC. Its translation is CASSFSSYEQYF. The full variable domain, its missing parts supplied by reference TRBV5-6 and TRBJ2-7, is DAGVTQSPTHLIKTRGQQVTLRCSPKSGHDTVSWYQQALGQGPQFIFQYYEEEERQRGNFPDRFSGHQFPNYSSELNVNALLLGDSALYLCASSFSSYEQYFGPGTRLTVT.

This clone has ten or more counts. V usage is TRBV7-9 and J usage is TRBJ1-2, with D possibly TRBD1 on 5 matching bases. The CDR3 contains 14 residues. V was pared by 5 bases and J by 8 bases, with 18 bases between. Germline values: CDR1 SEHNR, CDR2 FQNEAQ (reference sequence). The CDR3 loop is CASSPDSGFPGYTF. As DNA, the CDR3 is TGTGCCAGCAGCCCTGACAGTGGGTTTCCCGGCTACACCTTC.

The V call is TRBV10-3, the J call TRBJ1-1; 7 bases align to TRBD1. The germline CDR1 and CDR2 sequences are ENHRY and SYGVKD. The V and J ends lost 2 bases and 5 bases, in that order; junction bases with no gene match: 5. CDR3 size: 14 residues. The CDR3 loop reads CAISENRGRTEAFF. DNA for the CDR3: TGTGCCATCAGTGAGAACAGGGGTCGGACTGAAGCTTTCTTT.

This sequence joins TRBV10-3 and TRBJ2-1, with D possibly being TRBD2 (5 bases). CDR3 length: 14 amino acids. The V gene lost 3 bases and the J gene lost 8 bases, with 14 bases spanning the gap. Looked up from germline, CDR1 is ENHRY and CDR2 is SYGVKD. As DNA, the CDR3 is TGTGCCATCAGTGACGGGCTAGCAAAGGATGAGCAGTTCTTC. Translated, it gives CAISDGLAKDEQFF.

The CDR3 DNA is TGTGCCAGCAGCTTAACCCTCGCTAGCGTAAATTACGAGCAGTACTTC. This sequence encodes CASSLTLASVNYEQYF. This chain joins TRBV7-3 and TRBJ2-7; tentatively, D is TRBD2 (6 bases). CDR1 and CDR2 from the germline V gene are SGHTA and FQGTGA. The CDR3 spans 16 residues. The germline V and J ends were trimmed by 0 bases and 4 bases, with 16 bases remaining between them.

J is TRBJ1-3 and V is TRBV28, with a tentative D call TRBD1 (5 bases). Germline lookup yields CDR1 MDHEN and CDR2 SYDVKM. V lost 3 bases to trimming and J lost 1 base, with 10 bases between them. This CDR3 spans 15 amino acids. For the CDR3, the DNA is TGTGCCAGCAGTTTCCCGGGGGGTTCTGGAAACACCATATATTTT. As protein: CASSFPGGSGNTIYF.

The chain employs TRBV21-1 and TRBJ2-2; TRBD2, as called in the table, went unchecked against the DNA. TRBV21-1 is classified as a pseudogene. This CDR3 has 16 amino acids. The CDR3 DNA follows: TGTGCCAGCAGCAAGGAGACTCCCACTGACGCCGGGGAGCTGTTTTTT. As protein: CASSKETPTDAGELFF.

The rearrangement joins TRBV6-1 to TRBJ2-7; 9 bases fit TRBD1. Germline V lookup: CDR1 MNHNS, CDR2 SASEGT. The CDR3 extends over 13 amino acids. J lost 6 bases, V lost 8 bases, and 8 bases had no gene match. The CDR3 nucleotides read TGTGCCAGCGGGACAGGGTCGACGAGCGAGCAGTACTTC. Amino acid sequence: CASGTGSTSEQYF.

The rearrangement joins TRBV4-1 to TRBJ2-7, with D possibly TRBD1 on 6 matching bases. Germline V CDR1 and CDR2: MGHRA, YSYEKL. The CDR3 length is 14 residues. V lost 1 base, J lost 2 bases, and 9 bases lay in between. The CDR3 reads CASSQVHRAYEQYF. The DNA of the CDR3 is TGCGCCAGCAGCCAAGTGCACAGGGCCTACGAGCAGTACTTC.

V gene TRBV15 combines with J gene TRBJ1-5; 8 bases line up with TRBD1. Germline V gene lookup returns CDR1 LNHNV and CDR2 YYDKDF (reference sequence). Trimming removed 7 bases from V and 6 bases from J; junction bases left unmatched: 8. CDR3 length: 14 residues. CDR3 DNA: TGTGCCACCAATTCCGACAGGGGAGGTCAGCCCCAGCATTTT. It encodes CATNSDRGGQPQHF.

The CDR3 region has the DNA TGTGCCAGCAGTGATTCCGACAGATATGGCTACACCTTC. It translates to CASSDSDRYGYTF. This chain links TRBV6-4 with TRBJ1-2; the D gene is possibly TRBD1 (5 bases). The germline gives CDR1 MRHNA, CDR2 SNTAGT. Trimming stripped 3 bases from V and 5 bases from J, with 10 bases between. This CDR3 contains 13 residues.

The CDR3 is CASSNRVATNEKLFF. CDR3 coding DNA: TGTGCCAGCAGTAACAGGGTTGCAACTAATGAAAAACTGTTTTTT. The chain joins TRBV6-6 to TRBJ1-4, with D possibly matching TRBD1 (6 bases). This CDR3 is 15 amino acids long. CDR1 and CDR2 (germline): MNHNY, SVGAGI (reference sequence). Trimming took 5 bases from V and 0 from J, leaving 10 bases between them.

The chain has TRBV19 and TRBJ2-1; a weak D match, TRBD1 (5 bases). The CDR3 is made up of 14 amino acids. Looked up from germline, CDR1 is LNHDA and CDR2 is SQIVND (reference sequence). V was trimmed by 4 bases and J by 6 bases, leaving 13 bases between them. The CDR3 sequence is CASSRQGFSNEQFF. In DNA, the CDR3 is TGTGCCAGTAGTAGGCAGGGTTTTTCCAATGAGCAGTTCTTC.

V gene TRBV9 combines with J gene TRBJ1-4, with D hard to call. The CDR3 is made up of 14 amino acids. Trimming pared 4 bases from V and 4 bases from J, leaving 11 bases between. Germline CDR1 SGDLS, CDR2 YYNGEE. This CDR3 is CASSKRHFNEKLFF. CDR3 coding DNA: TGTGCCAGCAGCAAACGACACTTTAATGAAAAACTGTTTTTT.

The J gene is TRBJ2-2, the V gene TRBV19; 9 bases line up with TRBD1. Germline CDR1 reads LNHDA; CDR2 reads SQIVND (reference sequence). CDR3 length: 17 residues. The junction had 9 bases not matched to a gene; V was cut back by 5 bases and J by 2 bases. The CDR3 is CASSARTGVGNTGELFF. The CDR3 DNA reads as TGTGCCAGTAGTGCAAGGACAGGGGTTGGTAACACCGGGGAGCTGTTTTTT.